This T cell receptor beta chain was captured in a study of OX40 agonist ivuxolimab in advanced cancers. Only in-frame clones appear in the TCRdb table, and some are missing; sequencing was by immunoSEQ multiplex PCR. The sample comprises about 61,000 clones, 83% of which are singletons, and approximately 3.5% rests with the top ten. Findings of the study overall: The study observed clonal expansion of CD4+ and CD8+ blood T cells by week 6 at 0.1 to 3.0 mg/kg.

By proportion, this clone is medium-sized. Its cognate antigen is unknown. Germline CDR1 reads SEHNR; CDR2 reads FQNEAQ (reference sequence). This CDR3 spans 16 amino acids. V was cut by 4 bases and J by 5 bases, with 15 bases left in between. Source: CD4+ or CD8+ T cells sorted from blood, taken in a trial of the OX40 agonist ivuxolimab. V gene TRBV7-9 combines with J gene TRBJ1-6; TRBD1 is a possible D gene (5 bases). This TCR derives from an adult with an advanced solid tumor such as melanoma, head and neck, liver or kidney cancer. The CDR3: CASSWAGPGDNSPLHF. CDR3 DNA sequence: TGTGCCAGCAGCTGGGCGGGGCCCGGTGATAATTCACCCCTCCACTTT. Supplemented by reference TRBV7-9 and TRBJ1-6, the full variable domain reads DTGVSQNPRHKITKRGQNVTFRCDPISEHNRLYWYRQTLGQGPEFLTYFQNEAQLEKSRLLSDRFSAERPKGSFSTLEIQRTEQGDSAMYLCASSWAGPGDNSPLHFGNGTRLTVT.